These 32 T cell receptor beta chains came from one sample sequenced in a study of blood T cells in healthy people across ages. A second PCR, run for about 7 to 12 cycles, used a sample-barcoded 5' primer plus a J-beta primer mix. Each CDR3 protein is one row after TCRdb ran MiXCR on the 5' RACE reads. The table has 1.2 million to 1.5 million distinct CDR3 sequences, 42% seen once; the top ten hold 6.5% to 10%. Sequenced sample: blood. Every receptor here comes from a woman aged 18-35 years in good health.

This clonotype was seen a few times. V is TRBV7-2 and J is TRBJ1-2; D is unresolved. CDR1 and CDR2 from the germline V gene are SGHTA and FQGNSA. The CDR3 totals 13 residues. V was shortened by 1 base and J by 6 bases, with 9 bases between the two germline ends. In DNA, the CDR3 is TGTGCCAGCAGCTTAGAGGCAGACCATGGCTACACCTTC. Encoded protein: CASSLEADHGYTF.

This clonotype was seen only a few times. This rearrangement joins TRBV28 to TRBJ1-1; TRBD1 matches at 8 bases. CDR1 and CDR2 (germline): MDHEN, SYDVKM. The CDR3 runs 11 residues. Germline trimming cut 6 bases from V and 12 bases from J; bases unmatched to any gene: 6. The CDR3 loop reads CASSWTGWTFF. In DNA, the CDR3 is TGTGCCAGCAGCTGGACAGGGTGGACTTTCTTT.

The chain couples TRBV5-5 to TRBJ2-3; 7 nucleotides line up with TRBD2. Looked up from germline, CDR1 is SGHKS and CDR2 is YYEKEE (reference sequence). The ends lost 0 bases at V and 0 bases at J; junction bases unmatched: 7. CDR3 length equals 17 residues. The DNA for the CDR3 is TGTGCCAGCAGCTTGGTCCCAGCGGGACTTAGCACAGATACGCAGTATTTT. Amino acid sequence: CASSLVPAGLSTDTQYF.

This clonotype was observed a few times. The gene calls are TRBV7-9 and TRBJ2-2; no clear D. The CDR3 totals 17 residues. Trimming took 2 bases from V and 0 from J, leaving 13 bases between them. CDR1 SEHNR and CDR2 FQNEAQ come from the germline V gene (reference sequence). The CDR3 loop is CASSLSSLASNTGELFF. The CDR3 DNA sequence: TGTGCCAGCAGCTTAAGCTCATTAGCCTCGAACACCGGGGAGCTGTTTTTT.

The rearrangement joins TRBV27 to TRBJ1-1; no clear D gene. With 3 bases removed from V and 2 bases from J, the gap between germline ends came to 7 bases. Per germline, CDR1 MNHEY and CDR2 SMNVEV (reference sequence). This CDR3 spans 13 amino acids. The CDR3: CASSLEHNTEAFF. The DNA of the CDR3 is TGTGCCAGCAGTTTGGAGCATAACACTGAAGCTTTCTTT.

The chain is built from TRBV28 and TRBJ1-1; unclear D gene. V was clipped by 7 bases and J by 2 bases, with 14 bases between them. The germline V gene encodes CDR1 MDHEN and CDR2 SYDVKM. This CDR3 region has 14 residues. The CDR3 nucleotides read TGTGCCAGCACCCCGCGGGCGTTTAACACTGAAGCTTTCTTT. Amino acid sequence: CASTPRAFNTEAFF.

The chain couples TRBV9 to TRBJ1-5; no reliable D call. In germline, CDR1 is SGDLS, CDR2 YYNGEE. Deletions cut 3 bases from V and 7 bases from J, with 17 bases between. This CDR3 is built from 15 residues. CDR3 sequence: CASSEGTWGEQPQHF. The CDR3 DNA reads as TGTGCCAGCAGCGAGGGAACGTGGGGAGAACAGCCCCAGCATTTT. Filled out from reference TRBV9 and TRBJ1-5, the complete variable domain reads DSGVTQTPKHLITATGQRVTLRCSPRSGDLSVYWYQQSLDQGLQFLIQYYNGEERAKGNILERFSAQQFPDLHSELNLSSLELGDSALYFCASSEGTWGEQPQHFGDGTRLSIL.

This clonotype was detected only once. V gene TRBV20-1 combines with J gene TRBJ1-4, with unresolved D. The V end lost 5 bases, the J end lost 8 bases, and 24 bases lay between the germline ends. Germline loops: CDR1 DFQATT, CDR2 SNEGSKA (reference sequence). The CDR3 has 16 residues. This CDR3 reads CSAPDSDRVGREKLFF. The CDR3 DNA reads TGCAGTGCTCCAGACTCCGACCGAGTCGGCAGGGAAAAACTGTTTTTT.

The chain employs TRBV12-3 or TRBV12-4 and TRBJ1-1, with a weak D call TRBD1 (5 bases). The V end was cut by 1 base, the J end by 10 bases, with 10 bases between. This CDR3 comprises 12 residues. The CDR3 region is CASSLGGRGAFF. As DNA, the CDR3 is TGTGCCAGCAGTTTAGGAGGGAGGGGAGCTTTCTTT.

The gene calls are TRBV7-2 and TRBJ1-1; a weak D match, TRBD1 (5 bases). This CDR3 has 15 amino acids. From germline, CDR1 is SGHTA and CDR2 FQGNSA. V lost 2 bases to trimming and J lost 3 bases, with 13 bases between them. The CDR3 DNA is TGTGCCAGCAGCTTACAGGGCTTAGTGTACACTGAAGCTTTCTTT. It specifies CASSLQGLVYTEAFF.

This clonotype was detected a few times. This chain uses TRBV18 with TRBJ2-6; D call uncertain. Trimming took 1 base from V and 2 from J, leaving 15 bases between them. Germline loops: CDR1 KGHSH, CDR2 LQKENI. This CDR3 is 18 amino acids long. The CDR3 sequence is CASSPRVPQSAGANVLTF. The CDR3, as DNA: TGTGCCAGCTCACCACGGGTGCCCCAATCCGCTGGGGCCAACGTCCTGACTTTC.

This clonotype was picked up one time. Written as DNA, the CDR3 is TGTGCCAGCAGCTTAGGGTCAGGGCAAGAGACCCAGTTCTTC. Translating gives CASSLGSGQETQFF. The chain recombines TRBV7-9 with TRBJ2-5; TRBD1 might be the D (5 bases). The DNA end favors TRBJ2-1, so the J call may be wrong. Germline-derived CDR1 and CDR2 are SEHNR and FQNEAQ (reference sequence). There are 14 residues in the CDR3.

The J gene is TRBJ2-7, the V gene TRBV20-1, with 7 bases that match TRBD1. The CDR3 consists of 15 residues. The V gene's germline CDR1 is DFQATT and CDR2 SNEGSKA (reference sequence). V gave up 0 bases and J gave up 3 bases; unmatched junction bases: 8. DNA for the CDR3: TGCAGTGCTAGAGATCCCCAGGGGGAGATCTACGAGCAGTACTTC. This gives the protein CSARDPQGEIYEQYF.

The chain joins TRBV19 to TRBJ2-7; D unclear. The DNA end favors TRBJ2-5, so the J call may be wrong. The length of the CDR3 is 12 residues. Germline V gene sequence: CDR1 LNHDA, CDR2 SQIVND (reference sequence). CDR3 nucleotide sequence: TGTGCCAGTACTCCGGGCTCTGGGACCCAGTACTTC. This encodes CASTPGSGTQYF.

CDR3 nucleotides: TGTGACAGACCGGGACAGGGAGTGCACGAGCAGTACTTC. Translating it yields CDRPGQGVHEQYF. V and J are TRBV6-4 and TRBJ2-7, with 9 bases identical to TRBD1. CDR1 and CDR2 from the germline V gene are MRHNA and SNTAGT. This CDR3 region has 13 residues.

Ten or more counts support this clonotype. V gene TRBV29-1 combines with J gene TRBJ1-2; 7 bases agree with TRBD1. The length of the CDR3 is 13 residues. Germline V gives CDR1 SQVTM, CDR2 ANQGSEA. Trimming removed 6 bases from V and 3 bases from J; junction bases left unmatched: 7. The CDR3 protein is CSVAAGTDYGYTF. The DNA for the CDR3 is TGCAGCGTAGCCGCCGGGACAGACTATGGCTACACCTTC.

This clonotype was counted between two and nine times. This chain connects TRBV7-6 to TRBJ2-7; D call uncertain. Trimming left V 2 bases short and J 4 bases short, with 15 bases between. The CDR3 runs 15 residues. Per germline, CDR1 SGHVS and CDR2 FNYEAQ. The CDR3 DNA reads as TGTGCCAGCAGCTTAACACAGTCGGAAGCGTACGAGCAGTACTTC. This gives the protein CASSLTQSEAYEQYF.

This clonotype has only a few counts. The DNA for the CDR3 is TGCAGTGCTAGAGAAACCAGGGTGTGGTATGGCTACACCTTC. Its protein is CSARETRVWYGYTF. The V and J genes are TRBV20-1 and TRBJ1-2; TRBD1 might be the D (5 bases). Germline V gives CDR1 DFQATT, CDR2 SNEGSKA (reference sequence). Trimming took 0 bases from V and 5 from J, leaving 13 bases between them. This CDR3 comprises 14 residues.

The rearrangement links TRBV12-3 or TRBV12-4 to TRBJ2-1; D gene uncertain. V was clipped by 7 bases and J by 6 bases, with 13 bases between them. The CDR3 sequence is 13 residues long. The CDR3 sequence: CASTQRLGNEQFF. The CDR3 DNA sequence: TGTGCCAGCACGCAGCGTCTGGGCAATGAGCAGTTCTTC.

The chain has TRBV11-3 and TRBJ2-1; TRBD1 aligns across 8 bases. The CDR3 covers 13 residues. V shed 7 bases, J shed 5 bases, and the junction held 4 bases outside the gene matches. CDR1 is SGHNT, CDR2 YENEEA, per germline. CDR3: CASTSTGDNEQFF. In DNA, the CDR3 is TGTGCCAGCACCTCGACAGGGGACAATGAGCAGTTCTTC.

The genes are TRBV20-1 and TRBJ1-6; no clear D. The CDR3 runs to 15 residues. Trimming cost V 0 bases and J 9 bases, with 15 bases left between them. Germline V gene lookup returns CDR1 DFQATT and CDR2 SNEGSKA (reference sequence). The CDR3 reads CSARDRSQYGSPLHF. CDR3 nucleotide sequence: TGCAGTGCTAGAGATCGATCGCAGTACGGTTCACCCCTCCACTTT.

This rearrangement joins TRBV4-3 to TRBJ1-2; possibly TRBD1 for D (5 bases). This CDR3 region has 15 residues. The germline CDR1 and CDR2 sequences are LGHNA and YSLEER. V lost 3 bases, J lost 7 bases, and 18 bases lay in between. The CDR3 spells CASSQSTGTAGGYTF. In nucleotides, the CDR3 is TGCGCCAGCAGCCAGAGTACCGGGACTGCTGGTGGCTACACCTTC.

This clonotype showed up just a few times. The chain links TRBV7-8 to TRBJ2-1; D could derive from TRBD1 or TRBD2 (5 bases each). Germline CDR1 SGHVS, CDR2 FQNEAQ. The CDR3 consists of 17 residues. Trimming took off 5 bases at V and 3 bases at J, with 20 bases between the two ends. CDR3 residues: CASSAHTGTISYNEQFF. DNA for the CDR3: TGTGCCAGCAGCGCGCACACCGGGACGATTAGCTACAATGAGCAGTTCTTC.

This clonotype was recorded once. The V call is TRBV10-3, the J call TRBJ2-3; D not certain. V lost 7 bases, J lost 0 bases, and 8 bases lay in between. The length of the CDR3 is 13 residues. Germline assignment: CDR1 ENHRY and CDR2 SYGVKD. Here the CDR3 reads CAIMASSTDTQYF. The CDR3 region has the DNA TGTGCCATCATGGCGTCTAGCACAGATACGCAGTATTTT.

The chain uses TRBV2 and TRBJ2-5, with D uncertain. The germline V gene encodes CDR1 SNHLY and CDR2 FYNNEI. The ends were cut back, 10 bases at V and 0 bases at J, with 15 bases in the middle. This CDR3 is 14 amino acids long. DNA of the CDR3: TGTGCCACCATAGTGTCCGAGTACCAAGAGACCCAGTACTTC. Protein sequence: CATIVSEYQETQYF.

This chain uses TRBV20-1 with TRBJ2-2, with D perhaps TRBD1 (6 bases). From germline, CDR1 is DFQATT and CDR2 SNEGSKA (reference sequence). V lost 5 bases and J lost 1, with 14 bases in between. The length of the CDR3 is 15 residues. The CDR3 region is CSARQVRKNTGELFF. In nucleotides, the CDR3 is TGCAGTGCTCGACAGGTCCGGAAGAACACCGGGGAGCTGTTTTTT.

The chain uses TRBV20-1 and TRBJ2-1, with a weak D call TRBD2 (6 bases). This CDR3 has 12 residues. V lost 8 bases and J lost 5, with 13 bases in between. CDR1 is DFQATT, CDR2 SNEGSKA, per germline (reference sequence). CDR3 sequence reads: CSFEPGDNEQFF. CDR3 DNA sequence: TGCAGTTTTGAGCCGGGGGACAATGAGCAGTTCTTC.

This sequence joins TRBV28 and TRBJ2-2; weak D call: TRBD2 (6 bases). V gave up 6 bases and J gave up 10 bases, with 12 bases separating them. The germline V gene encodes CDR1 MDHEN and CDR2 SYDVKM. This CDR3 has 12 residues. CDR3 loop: CASRQGGKELFF. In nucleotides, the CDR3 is TGTGCCAGCAGGCAGGGAGGAAAGGAGCTGTTTTTT. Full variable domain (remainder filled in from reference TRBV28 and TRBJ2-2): DVKVTQSSRYLVKRTGEKVFLECVQDMDHENMFWYRQDPGLGLRLIYFSYDVKMKEKGDIPEGYSVSREKKERFSLILESASTNQTSMYLCASRQGGKELFFGEGSRLTVL.

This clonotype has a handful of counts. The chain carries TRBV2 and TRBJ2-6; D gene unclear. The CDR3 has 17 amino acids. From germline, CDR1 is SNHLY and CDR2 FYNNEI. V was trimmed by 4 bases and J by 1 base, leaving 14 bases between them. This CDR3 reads CASSAVTVISGANVLTF. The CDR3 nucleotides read TGTGCCAGCAGTGCCGTGACGGTTATTTCTGGGGCCAACGTCCTGACTTTC.

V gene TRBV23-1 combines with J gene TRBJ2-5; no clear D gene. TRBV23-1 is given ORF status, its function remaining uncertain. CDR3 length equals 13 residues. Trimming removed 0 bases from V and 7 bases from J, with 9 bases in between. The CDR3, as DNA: TGCGCCAGCAGTCAATCGCCGAATCCGACCCAGTACTTC. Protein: CASSQSPNPTQYF.

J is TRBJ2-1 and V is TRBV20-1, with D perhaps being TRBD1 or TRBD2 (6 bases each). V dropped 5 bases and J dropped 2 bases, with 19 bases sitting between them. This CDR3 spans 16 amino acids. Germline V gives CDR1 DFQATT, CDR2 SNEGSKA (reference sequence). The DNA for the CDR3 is TGCAGTGCTGAACAACGAACGGGGGCGGCCTACAATGAGCAGTTCTTC. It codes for CSAEQRTGAAYNEQFF.

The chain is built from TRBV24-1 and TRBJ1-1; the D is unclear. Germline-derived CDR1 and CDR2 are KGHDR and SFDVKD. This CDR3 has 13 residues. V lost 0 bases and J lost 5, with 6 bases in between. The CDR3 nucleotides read TGTGCCACCAGTGATTTGGCGGAGACTGAAGCTTTCTTT. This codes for CATSDLAETEAFF.